One sample yielded the 20 T cell receptor beta chains listed below, sequenced in a study of Ad26.COV2.S vaccination and SARS-CoV-2 variants. The data were produced by immunoSEQ multiplex PCR, yet TCRdb's version contains in-frame clones alone and is incomplete. The table includes hundreds of thousands of clones, around 90% detected once. The treatment denotes: around 19 received Ad26.COV2.S at low or high dose, single or two shots; about 5 received placebo; per-sample allocation not given. The investigators took samples on day 63 after the first vaccine or placebo injection. This specimen was peripheral blood, taken in a trial of Ad26.COV2.S vaccine versus placebo. The origin of the receptors is a person aged 18-65 years who received the Ad26.COV2.S COVID-19 vaccine or a placebo.

The CDR3 reads CASSYSDREVSPLHF. As DNA, the CDR3 is TGTGCCAGCAGTTACTCCGACAGGGAAGTTTCACCCCTCCACTTT. This sequence joins TRBV6-5 and TRBJ1-6; 7 bases fit TRBD1. With V trimmed by 0 bases and J by 9 bases, 5 bases remained unmatched. Germline CDR1 MNHEY, CDR2 SVGAGI. There are 15 residues in the CDR3.

The chain couples TRBV30 to TRBJ1-2; D is undetermined. Germline CDR1 is GTSNPN and CDR2 is SVGIG (reference sequence). The CDR3 is made up of 12 amino acids. The V end was cut by 4 bases, the J end by 1 base, with 7 bases between. The CDR3, as DNA: TGTGCCTGGAACAGCGGTAACTATGGCTACACCTTC. Protein: CAWNSGNYGYTF.

This CDR3 is CASSSGQGPSYEQYF. The CDR3 region has the DNA TGTGCCAGTAGTAGCGGACAGGGACCCTCCTACGAGCAGTACTTC. The chain is built from TRBV19 and TRBJ2-7; 8 bases agree with TRBD1. CDR1 and CDR2 from the germline V gene are LNHDA and SQIVND (reference sequence). The V and J ends lost 4 bases and 0 bases, in that order; junction bases with no gene match: 5. The CDR3 runs to 15 residues.

The chain links TRBV15 to TRBJ1-2; possibly TRBD1 for D (5 bases). V gave up 0 bases and J gave up 8 bases, with 13 bases separating them. The germline gives CDR1 LNHNV, CDR2 YYDKDF (reference sequence). CDR3 length: 14 amino acids. In DNA form, the CDR3 reads TGTGCCACCAGCAGAGAGTTGGGGCAGGCCGGCTACACCTTC. Translated, it gives CATSRELGQAGYTF.

The chain joins TRBV7-9 to TRBJ2-1; no definite D call. The CDR3 loop spans 12 amino acids. V lost 1 base and J 11 bases, leaving 9 bases between the germline ends. In germline, CDR1 is SEHNR, CDR2 FQNEAQ (reference sequence). CDR3 nucleotide sequence: TGTGCCAGCAGCTTAGTTTCGGCTCAGCAGTTCTTC. Amino acids: CASSLVSAQQFF.

This clone occurred once. The chain combines TRBV9 with TRBJ2-5, with TRBD2 matching 9 bases. The junction had 8 bases not matched to a gene; V was cut back by 4 bases and J by 7 bases. CDR3 size: 14 residues. Germline loops: CDR1 SGDLS, CDR2 YYNGEE. The CDR3 coding sequence is TGTGCCAGCAGCATGTTAGCGGGAGAGGGGACCCAGTACTTC. Residues: CASSMLAGEGTQYF.

V usage is TRBV3-1 (or the pseudogene TRBV3-2) and J usage is TRBJ2-7, with D maybe TRBD1 (5 bases). This CDR3 has 13 amino acids. The ends were cut back, 1 base at V and 3 bases at J, with 7 bases in the middle. Germline CDR1 is LGHDT and CDR2 is YNNKEL (reference sequence). The CDR3 nucleotides read TGTGCCAGCAGCCAAGGCAGGGTCTACGAGCAGTACTTC. Translated, it gives CASSQGRVYEQYF.

The chain couples TRBV11-2 to TRBJ1-1; maybe TRBD1 (6 bases). V was cut by 0 bases and J by 3 bases, with 11 bases left in between. This CDR3 spans 15 amino acids. Per germline, CDR1 SGHAT and CDR2 FQNNGV. CDR3 residues: CASSLDVPGDTEAFF. For the CDR3, the DNA is TGTGCCAGCAGCTTAGATGTGCCAGGGGACACTGAAGCTTTCTTT.

This chain links TRBV2 with TRBJ1-5; the D is unclear. Trimming removed 8 bases at V and 3 bases at J, with 8 bases between. Germline V lookup: CDR1 SNHLY, CDR2 FYNNEI. This CDR3 spans 12 amino acids. The CDR3: CASGPYNQPQHF. CDR3 bases: TGTGCCAGCGGTCCGTACAATCAGCCCCAGCATTTT.

The chain couples TRBV4-2 to TRBJ2-3; 14 positions agree with TRBD2. Germline CDR1 and CDR2: LGHNA and YNFKEQ. Losses at the gene ends were 4 bases for V and 4 bases for J; bases not matched to a gene: 4. The CDR3 contains 16 residues. The CDR3 nucleotides are TGTGCCAGCAGCCGCGGGACTAGCGGGAGCGCAGATACGCAGTATTTT. It is translated as CASSRGTSGSADTQYF.

There are a few counts of this clone. The chain has TRBV12-3 or TRBV12-4 and TRBJ1-5; TRBD1 might be the D (6 bases). This CDR3 comprises 13 residues. V was shortened by 5 bases and J by 4 bases, with 9 bases between the two germline ends. Here the CDR3 reads CASSGQKNQPQHF. CDR3 nucleotides: TGTGCCAGCAGTGGACAGAAGAATCAGCCCCAGCATTTT.

The chain uses TRBV7-9 and TRBJ2-1; D could derive from TRBD1 or TRBD2 (5 bases each). V dropped 4 bases and J dropped 13 bases, with 14 bases sitting between them. CDR1 SEHNR and CDR2 FQNEAQ come from the germline V gene (reference sequence). This CDR3 is built from 12 residues. Here the CDR3 DNA reads TGTGCCAGCAGCTCTGCGGGTGGGGGTCAGTTCTTC. Translated, it gives CASSSAGGGQFF.

This chain joins TRBV30 and TRBJ1-2; possible D gene TRBD1, 6 bases. CDR3 size: 16 residues. CDR1 is GTSNPN, CDR2 SVGIG, per germline (reference sequence). V lost 3 bases and J lost 4, with 21 bases in between. Here the CDR3 DNA reads TGTGCCTGGAGCGACACCTCAGGGGCGGAACTCTATGGCTACACCTTC. Amino acid sequence: CAWSDTSGAELYGYTF.

Worth noting for this clone: Distinct nucleotide sequences in the sample also encode this CDR3. This chain uses TRBV25-1 with TRBJ1-1; D ambiguous. Trimming removed 2 bases from V and 0 bases from J, with 7 bases in between. Germline V lookup: CDR1 MGHDK, CDR2 SYGVNS. The length of the CDR3 is 14 residues. For the CDR3, the DNA is TGTGCCAGCAGTGAACCCGGACTGAACACTGAAGCTTTCTTT. This encodes CASSEPGLNTEAFF.

The chain uses TRBV4-1 and TRBJ1-3; D not certain. V was cut by 1 base and J by 8 bases, with 15 bases left in between. CDR1 is MGHRA and CDR2 is YSYEKL in the germline V gene. The CDR3 is made up of 15 amino acids. The CDR3: CASSQAGLNGDTIYF. The DNA of the CDR3 is TGCGCCAGCAGCCAAGCCGGACTGAACGGGGACACCATATATTTT.

The chain combines TRBV6-2 or TRBV6-3 with TRBJ1-5; D gene ambiguous. This CDR3 has 14 amino acids. Germline CDR1 MNHEY, CDR2 SVGEGT. V lost 6 bases to trimming and J lost 2 bases, with 11 bases between them. The CDR3: CASSDVDGNQPQHF. As DNA, the CDR3 is TGTGCCAGCAGCGACGTGGACGGCAATCAGCCCCAGCATTTT.

This chain links TRBV9 with TRBJ1-3, with TRBD1 matching over 7 bases. CDR1 and CDR2 from the germline V gene are SGDLS and YYNGEE. Trimming at V came to 0 bases and at J to 4 bases, leaving 1 base not matched to a gene. This CDR3 is 14 amino acids long. This CDR3 is CASSVGGGGNTIYF. In DNA, the CDR3 is TGTGCCAGCAGCGTAGGAGGGGGCGGAAACACCATATATTTT.

The J gene is TRBJ2-7, the V gene TRBV12-3 or TRBV12-4; 8 bases line up with TRBD2. V was clipped by 7 bases and J by 7 bases; unmatched bases: 9. CDR3 length: 13 residues. The CDR3 region has the DNA TGTGCCAGCACGGAGCGGGGGCGATATGAGCAGTACTTC. Translated: CASTERGRYEQYF.

This chain uses TRBV19 with TRBJ2-1; TRBD2 agrees at 8 bases. CDR1 and CDR2 from the germline V gene are LNHDA and SQIVND (reference sequence). The CDR3 spans 18 residues. J was trimmed by 0 bases and V by 10 bases; bases with no gene match: 17. In DNA form, the CDR3 reads TGTGCCACCTCTTCCAGCGGGAGACTCCCGAGCTCCTACAATGAGCAGTTCTTC. Protein: CATSSSGRLPSSYNEQFF.

The genes are TRBV29-1 and TRBJ2-4; unclear D gene. CDR1 is SQVTM and CDR2 is ANQGSEA in the germline V gene. V was trimmed by 6 bases and J by 2 bases, leaving 8 bases between them. CDR3 length equals 12 residues. CDR3 protein: CSVVESKNIQYF. The CDR3 DNA is TGCAGCGTCGTGGAATCCAAAAACATTCAGTACTTC.